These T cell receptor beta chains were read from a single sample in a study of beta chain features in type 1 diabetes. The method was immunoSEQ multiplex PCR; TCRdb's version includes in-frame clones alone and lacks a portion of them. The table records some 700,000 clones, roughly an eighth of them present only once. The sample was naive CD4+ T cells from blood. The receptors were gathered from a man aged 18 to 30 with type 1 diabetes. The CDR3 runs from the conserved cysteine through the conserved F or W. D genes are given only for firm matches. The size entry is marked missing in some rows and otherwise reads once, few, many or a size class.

cdr3_aa: CASSDFSRLYGYTF
cdr3_nt: TGCGCCAGCAGTGACTTCAGCAGGTTGTATGGCTACACCTTC
v_call: TRBV10-2
clone_size: few
j_call: TRBJ1-2
d_call: -

cdr3_aa: CASSYLGRDEQYF
cdr3_nt: TGTGCCAGCAGTTACTTAGGGCGGGACGAGCAGTACTTC
v_call: TRBV6-5
clone_size: few
j_call: TRBJ2-7
d_call: -

cdr3_aa: CASSFGTNTEAFF
cdr3_nt: TGTGCCAGCAGTTTCGGGACCAACACTGAAGCTTTCTTT
v_call: TRBV11-3
clone_size: -
j_call: TRBJ1-1
d_call: -

cdr3_aa: CASSLPGVGTEAFF
cdr3_nt: TGCGCCAGCAGCTTGCCTGGGGTGGGCACTGAAGCTTTCTTT
v_call: TRBV5-1
clone_size: -
j_call: TRBJ1-1
d_call: -

cdr3_aa: CASSLRDYHTDTQYF
cdr3_nt: TGTGCCAGCAGCCTCCGGGACTATCACACAGATACGCAGTATTTT
v_call: TRBV7-2
clone_size: -
j_call: TRBJ2-3
d_call: TRBD2

cdr3_aa: CASSVRTGDEQYF
cdr3_nt: TGTGCCAGCAGCGTCAGGACAGGGGACGAGCAGTACTTC
v_call: TRBV7-9
clone_size: -
j_call: TRBJ2-7
d_call: TRBD1

cdr3_aa: CASSAGQGTKGYGYTF
cdr3_nt: TGTGCCAGCAGTGCGGGCCAGGGAACGAAAGGCTATGGCTACACCTTC
v_call: TRBV28
clone_size: few
j_call: TRBJ1-2
d_call: -

cdr3_aa: CASSFNWDRGPLGSYNEQFF
cdr3_nt: TGTGCCAGCAGCTTCAACTGGGACAGGGGACCATTAGGCTCCTACAATGAGCAGTTCTTC
v_call: TRBV5-5
clone_size: -
j_call: TRBJ2-1
d_call: TRBD1

cdr3_aa: CASIVFPGELFF
cdr3_nt: TGTGCCAGCATCGTTTTCCCCGGGGAGCTGTTTTTT
v_call: TRBV6-5
clone_size: few
j_call: TRBJ2-2
d_call: -

cdr3_aa: CSVAPPGQGSAGYTF
cdr3_nt: TGCAGCGTTGCCCCACCCGGACAGGGGAGTGCTGGCTACACCTTC
v_call: TRBV29-1
clone_size: -
j_call: TRBJ1-2
d_call: TRBD1

cdr3_aa: CASSQGWDRSYEQYF
cdr3_nt: TGCGCCAGCAGCCAAGGTTGGGACAGGTCCTACGAGCAGTACTTC
v_call: TRBV4-1
clone_size: few
j_call: TRBJ2-7
d_call: TRBD1

cdr3_aa: CASSLAITAQETQYF
cdr3_nt: TGTGCCAGCAGCTTGGCCATCACAGCGCAAGAGACCCAGTACTTC
v_call: TRBV5-4
clone_size: few
j_call: TRBJ2-5
d_call: -

cdr3_aa: CASSWTASGNTIYF
cdr3_nt: TGTGCCAGCAGTTGGACAGCCTCTGGAAACACCATATATTTT
v_call: TRBV28
clone_size: -
j_call: TRBJ1-3
d_call: -

cdr3_aa: CASSQLQGYNSPLHF
cdr3_nt: TGCGCCAGCAGCCAACTACAGGGTTATAATTCACCCCTCCACTTT
v_call: TRBV4-1
clone_size: few
j_call: TRBJ1-6
d_call: -

cdr3_aa: CASSPDTGELFF
cdr3_nt: TGTGCCAGCTCACCGGACACCGGGGAGCTGTTTTTT
v_call: TRBV18
clone_size: few
j_call: TRBJ2-2
d_call: -

cdr3_aa: CASSSPFGQVLGNEQFF
cdr3_nt: TGTGCCAGCAGTTCACCCTTCGGACAGGTCCTGGGCAATGAGCAGTTCTTC
v_call: TRBV27
clone_size: few
j_call: TRBJ2-1
d_call: TRBD1

cdr3_aa: CSVEDVEGYEQYF
cdr3_nt: TGCAGCGTTGAAGATGTGGAGGGTTACGAGCAGTACTTC
v_call: TRBV29-1
clone_size: few
j_call: TRBJ2-7
d_call: -

cdr3_aa: CASSYGRADGYTF
cdr3_nt: TGTGCCAGCAGTTATGGGAGGGCTGATGGCTACACCTTC
v_call: TRBV6-5
clone_size: few
j_call: TRBJ1-2
d_call: -

cdr3_aa: CAIGLAGQETQYF
cdr3_nt: TGTGCCATCGGACTAGCGGGGCAAGAGACCCAGTACTTC
v_call: TRBV10-3
clone_size: -
j_call: TRBJ2-5
d_call: TRBD2

cdr3_aa: CAWSAVARYTF
cdr3_nt: TGTGCCTGGAGTGCCGTTGCTCGCTACACCTTC
v_call: TRBV30
clone_size: few
j_call: TRBJ1-2
d_call: -

cdr3_aa: CASSSSPGQRAPTEAFF
cdr3_nt: TGTGCCAGCAGTTCCTCCCCGGGACAGAGAGCTCCCACTGAAGCTTTCTTT
v_call: TRBV27
clone_size: -
j_call: TRBJ1-1
d_call: TRBD1

cdr3_aa: CASSPLREVPSPLHF
cdr3_nt: TGTGCCAGCAGCCCCTTACGCGAGGTCCCTTCACCCCTCCACTTT
v_call: TRBV5-4
clone_size: few
j_call: TRBJ1-6
d_call: -

cdr3_aa: CASSFTGRVFGEQYF
cdr3_nt: TGTGCCAGCAGCTTCACTGGCAGGGTGTTCGGAGAGCAGTACTTC
v_call: TRBV5-6
clone_size: few
j_call: TRBJ2-7
d_call: -

cdr3_aa: CSASPATGYTF
cdr3_nt: TGCAGTGCTAGTCCCGCCACCGGCTACACCTTC
v_call: TRBV20-1
clone_size: -
j_call: TRBJ1-2
d_call: -

cdr3_aa: CASTNRGGLKGPEAFF
cdr3_nt: TGTGCCAGCACCAACAGGGGGGGCCTAAAAGGCCCTGAAGCTTTCTTT
v_call: TRBV7-9
clone_size: -
j_call: TRBJ1-1
d_call: TRBD1

cdr3_aa: CAISSGVQETQYF
cdr3_nt: TGTGCCATCAGTTCCGGGGTTCAAGAGACCCAGTACTTC
v_call: TRBV10-3
clone_size: few
j_call: TRBJ2-5
d_call: -

cdr3_aa: CASSYSIGDNQPQHF
cdr3_nt: TGTGCCAGCAGTTACTCGATAGGAGACAATCAGCCCCAGCATTTT
v_call: TRBV6-5
clone_size: few
j_call: TRBJ1-5
d_call: -

cdr3_aa: CASSLGEHTEAFF
cdr3_nt: TGTGCCAGCAGTTTAGGGGAGCACACTGAAGCTTTCTTT
v_call: TRBV6-5
clone_size: -
j_call: TRBJ1-1
d_call: -

cdr3_aa: CASSVRGVYTDTQYF
cdr3_nt: TGTGCCAGCAGCGTACGCGGGGTCTACACAGATACGCAGTATTTT
v_call: TRBV9
clone_size: few
j_call: TRBJ2-3
d_call: -

cdr3_aa: CASSLGQTGNSPLHF
cdr3_nt: TGTGCCAGCAGCTTGGGTCAGACAGGGAATTCACCCCTCCACTTT
v_call: TRBV7-9
clone_size: few
j_call: TRBJ1-6
d_call: TRBD1

cdr3_aa: CSVGRTSSYNEQFF
cdr3_nt: TGCAGCGTTGGGCGGACTAGTTCCTACAATGAGCAGTTCTTC
v_call: TRBV29-1
clone_size: few
j_call: TRBJ2-1
d_call: TRBD2

cdr3_aa: CASTRASGHKDEQFF
cdr3_nt: TGTGCCAGCACGCGGGCTAGCGGCCACAAGGATGAGCAGTTCTTC
v_call: TRBV7-2
clone_size: many
j_call: TRBJ2-1
d_call: TRBD2

cdr3_aa: CASSFHLGGPPYGYTF
cdr3_nt: TGTGCCAGCAGCTTCCATCTCGGGGGGCCCCCCTATGGCTACACCTTC
v_call: TRBV5-4
clone_size: -
j_call: TRBJ1-2
d_call: -

cdr3_aa: CANRDNSYEQYF
cdr3_nt: TGTGCCAACCGGGACAACTCCTACGAGCAGTACTTC
v_call: TRBV6-1
clone_size: few
j_call: TRBJ2-7
d_call: -

cdr3_aa: CSVGQSNTEAFF
cdr3_nt: TGCAGCGTGGGACAGTCGAACACTGAAGCTTTCTTT
v_call: TRBV29-1
clone_size: -
j_call: TRBJ1-1
d_call: TRBD1

cdr3_aa: CASSLRTLNTEAFF
cdr3_nt: TGTGCCAGCAGCTTGAGGACCCTGAACACTGAAGCTTTCTTT
v_call: TRBV7-2
clone_size: few
j_call: TRBJ1-1
d_call: -

cdr3_aa: CASSNLGLYTGELFF
cdr3_nt: TGTGCCAGTAGTAACCTGGGACTTTACACCGGGGAGCTGTTTTTT
v_call: TRBV19
clone_size: few
j_call: TRBJ2-2
d_call: -

cdr3_aa: CASSAGVEQYF
cdr3_nt: TGTGCCAGCAGTGCTGGGGTCGAGCAGTACTTC
v_call: TRBV6-6
clone_size: few
j_call: TRBJ2-7
d_call: -

cdr3_aa: CASRQGALGHYEQYF
cdr3_nt: TGTGCCAGCAGACAGGGAGCTCTAGGGCACTACGAGCAGTACTTC
v_call: TRBV2
clone_size: few
j_call: TRBJ2-7
d_call: -

cdr3_aa: CASSLAPDITDTQYF
cdr3_nt: TGTGCCAGCAGCTTAGCGCCTGACATCACAGATACGCAGTATTTT
v_call: TRBV7-9
clone_size: -
j_call: TRBJ2-3
d_call: -

cdr3_aa: CASSLVGGGADTQYF
cdr3_nt: TGTGCCAGCAGCTTAGTCGGAGGGGGGGCGGATACGCAGTATTTT
v_call: TRBV7-2
clone_size: few
j_call: TRBJ2-3
d_call: -

cdr3_aa: CASSESWGNTQYF
cdr3_nt: TGCGCCAGCAGTGAGTCGTGGGGGAATACGCAGTATTTT
v_call: TRBV10-2
clone_size: -
j_call: TRBJ2-3
d_call: -

cdr3_aa: CASSSRVSNTEAFF
cdr3_nt: TGTGCCAGCAGTTCCAGGGTCTCGAACACTGAAGCTTTCTTT
v_call: TRBV6-5
clone_size: few
j_call: TRBJ1-1
d_call: -

cdr3_aa: CASSGQGRNEKLFF
cdr3_nt: TGTGCCAGCTCCGGACAGGGGCGAAATGAAAAACTGTTTTTT
v_call: TRBV18
clone_size: -
j_call: TRBJ1-4
d_call: TRBD1

cdr3_aa: CASSMRLDNEQFF
cdr3_nt: TGTGCCAGTAGTATGCGACTCGACAATGAGCAGTTCTTC
v_call: TRBV19
clone_size: few
j_call: TRBJ2-1
d_call: -

cdr3_aa: CASSYNGALRTDTQYF
cdr3_nt: TGTGCCAGCAGTTACAACGGGGCCCTACGCACAGATACGCAGTATTTT
v_call: TRBV6-6
clone_size: -
j_call: TRBJ2-3
d_call: -

cdr3_aa: CASSLGSVATSGFDEQYF
cdr3_nt: TGCGCCAGCAGCTTGGGGTCCGTCGCGACTAGCGGTTTCGACGAGCAGTACTTC
v_call: TRBV5-1
clone_size: few
j_call: TRBJ2-7
d_call: TRBD2

cdr3_aa: CASTLANTGELFF
cdr3_nt: TGTGCCAGCACATTAGCGAACACCGGGGAGCTGTTTTTT
v_call: TRBV6-5
clone_size: few
j_call: TRBJ2-2
d_call: -

cdr3_aa: CASSPGTEANYGYTF
cdr3_nt: TGTGCCAGCTCACCCGGGACGGAGGCTAACTATGGCTACACCTTC
v_call: TRBV18
clone_size: few
j_call: TRBJ1-2
d_call: -

cdr3_aa: CSVDPGGGGYTF
cdr3_nt: TGCAGCGTTGACCCCGGGGGGGGTGGCTACACCTTC
v_call: TRBV29-1
clone_size: -
j_call: TRBJ1-2
d_call: -

cdr3_aa: CASSTGQGVEETQYF
cdr3_nt: TGTGCCAGTAGTACAGGACAGGGAGTGGAAGAGACCCAGTACTTC
v_call: TRBV19
clone_size: few
j_call: TRBJ2-5
d_call: TRBD1

cdr3_aa: CASSAGTQETQYF
cdr3_nt: TGCGCCAGCAGTGCTGGCACACAAGAGACCCAGTACTTC
v_call: TRBV10-1
clone_size: -
j_call: TRBJ2-5
d_call: -

cdr3_aa: CASSLGEMNTEAFF
cdr3_nt: TGTGCCAGCTCACTAGGGGAAATGAACACTGAAGCTTTCTTT
v_call: TRBV18
clone_size: -
j_call: TRBJ1-1
d_call: -

cdr3_aa: CASGLGSGNSYNEQFF
cdr3_nt: TGTGCTAGTGGTTTAGGTAGCGGGAACTCCTACAATGAGCAGTTCTTC
v_call: TRBV12-5
clone_size: few
j_call: TRBJ2-1
d_call: TRBD2

cdr3_aa: CASSSSGAGETQYF
cdr3_nt: TGTGCCAGCAGCTCCTCGGGAGCTGGGGAGACCCAGTACTTC
v_call: TRBV7-2
clone_size: -
j_call: TRBJ2-5
d_call: -

cdr3_aa: CAWTQSYGYTF
cdr3_nt: TGTGCCTGGACGCAGTCGTATGGCTACACCTTC
v_call: TRBV30
clone_size: few
j_call: TRBJ1-2
d_call: -

cdr3_aa: CASRDLAKAHYNEQFF
cdr3_nt: TGTGCCAGCAGGGACCTAGCGAAGGCTCACTACAATGAGCAGTTCTTC
v_call: TRBV5-6
clone_size: few
j_call: TRBJ2-1
d_call: -